These 24 T cell receptor beta chains originate from one sample sequenced in a study of Ad26.COV2.S vaccination and SARS-CoV-2 variants. Treatment reported: 15 to 20 received Ad26.COV2.S at low or high dose, single or two shots; 5 received placebo; per-sample allocation not given. On day 63 after the first injection, vaccine and placebo recipients gave samples. TCRdb's copy holds only in-frame clones and misses some; the assay was immunoSEQ multiplex PCR. Among 350,000 to 600,000 clones listed, around 89% were seen once. This material consisted of peripheral blood, taken in a trial of Ad26.COV2.S vaccine versus placebo. These TCRs come from a person between 18 and 59 years old who received the Ad26.COV2.S COVID-19 vaccine or a placebo.

The V and J genes are TRBV7-9 and TRBJ1-4; possibly TRBD1 for D (5 bases). Trimming pared 2 bases from V and 10 bases from J, leaving 14 bases between. Germline assignment: CDR1 SEHNR and CDR2 FQNEAQ (reference sequence). This CDR3 region has 14 residues. The CDR3 DNA reads TGTGCCAGCAGCTTATCAAGGGGCCCGAGAAAACTGTTTTTT. It codes for CASSLSRGPRKLFF.

The rearrangement joins TRBV7-3 to TRBJ2-5; 12 bases agree with TRBD2. V lost 4 bases, J lost 1 base, and 1 base stayed unmatched. CDR3 length: 15 amino acids. Germline V gives CDR1 SGHTA, CDR2 FQGTGA. The CDR3 sequence is CASSWTSGVQETQYF. CDR3 sequence (DNA): TGTGCCAGCAGCTGGACTAGCGGGGTCCAAGAGACCCAGTACTTC.

The genes are TRBV27 and TRBJ1-5; D gene unclear. V lost 5 bases and J 7 bases, leaving 18 bases between the germline ends. This CDR3 is built from 15 residues. Germline CDR1 and CDR2: MNHEY and SMNVEV (reference sequence). CDR3 in amino acids: CASSPGQSTGQPQHF. The CDR3 coding sequence is TGTGCCAGCAGTCCCGGCCAGTCCACGGGACAGCCCCAGCATTTT.

The genes are TRBV24-1 and TRBJ2-7, with 8 nucleotides matching TRBD2. This CDR3 is built from 13 residues. Germline CDR1 is KGHDR and CDR2 is SFDVKD. V trimming: 2 bases; J trimming: 6 bases; junction bases outside the gene matches: 2. CDR3 in amino acids: CATSDSSGSEQYF. The CDR3 region has the DNA TGTGCCACCAGTGATTCCAGCGGGAGCGAGCAGTACTTC.

V is TRBV7-9 and J is TRBJ2-5; D might be TRBD1 (6 bases). This CDR3 is 14 amino acids long. The V gene lost 1 base and the J gene lost 1 base, with 7 bases spanning the gap. CDR1 and CDR2 (germline): SEHNR, FQNEAQ (reference sequence). Written as DNA, the CDR3 is TGTGCCAGCAGCTTAGTGGGGGCCCAAGAGACCCAGTACTTC. It is translated as CASSLVGAQETQYF. The full variable domain, rest sourced from reference TRBV7-9 and TRBJ2-5, is DTGVSQNPRHKITKRGQNVTFRCDPISEHNRLYWYRQTLGQGPEFLTYFQNEAQLEKSRLLSDRFSAERPKGSFSTLEIQRTEQGDSAMYLCASSLVGAQETQYFGPGTRLLVL.

This chain uses TRBV29-1 with TRBJ1-1; D possibly corresponds to TRBD1 (5 bases). Germline CDR1 is SQVTM and CDR2 is ANQGSEA. The CDR3 is 14 amino acids. V lost 4 bases, J lost 3 bases, and 15 bases lay in between. CDR3 in DNA: TGCAGCGTTGCACGAGGGGACGGCGACACTGAAGCTTTCTTT. Its protein product is CSVARGDGDTEAFF.

The genes are TRBV3-1 (or the pseudogene TRBV3-2) and TRBJ2-1; the match to TRBD2 covers 8 bases. This CDR3 region has 14 residues. With V trimmed by 6 bases and J by 9 bases, 10 bases remained unmatched. Germline CDR1 and CDR2: LGHDT and YNNKEL (reference sequence). The chain's CDR3 is CASRPRGGRSEQFF. CDR3 coding DNA: TGTGCCAGCAGGCCCCGGGGGGGACGGAGTGAGCAGTTCTTC.

Notes on this clone: Other DNA sequences in the sample encode the same CDR3. The V gene is TRBV4-1, the J gene TRBJ1-2; D perhaps matches TRBD1 (5 bases). Germline V lookup: CDR1 MGHRA, CDR2 YSYEKL. Trimming stripped 0 bases from V and 5 bases from J, with 16 bases between. The CDR3 has 16 amino acids. The CDR3 DNA follows: TGCGCCAGCAGCCAAGATAGGAGGGGCGCAGGATATGGCTACACCTTC. It is translated as CASSQDRRGAGYGYTF.

The V and J genes are TRBV2 and TRBJ2-7; D is unresolved. The V and J ends lost 6 bases and 3 bases respectively, with 12 bases between them. This CDR3 contains 13 residues. Germline V CDR1 and CDR2: SNHLY, FYNNEI. The CDR3: CASRGTRFYEQYF. In nucleotides, the CDR3 is TGTGCCAGCAGGGGAACACGATTCTACGAGCAGTACTTC.

The V and J genes are TRBV3-1 (or the pseudogene TRBV3-2) and TRBJ1-1; D uncertain. With 0 bases removed from V and 5 bases from J, the gap between germline ends came to 16 bases. This CDR3 is 16 amino acids long. The germline V gene has CDR1 LGHDT and CDR2 YNNKEL (reference sequence). For the CDR3, the DNA is TGTGCCAGCAGCCAAGATCCCCAGACACAAAGTACTGAAGCTTTCTTT. This encodes CASSQDPQTQSTEAFF.

The chain joins TRBV29-1 to TRBJ1-1, with D possibly TRBD1 on 6 matching bases. There are 15 residues in the CDR3. The germline V gene has CDR1 SQVTM and CDR2 ANQGSEA. Trimming left V 5 bases short and J 4 bases short, with 20 bases between. In nucleotides, the CDR3 is TGCAGCGTTTGGTGGGCCACAGGGCCGAGCACTGAAGCTTTCTTT. Translated: CSVWWATGPSTEAFF.

CDR3 DNA sequence: TGTGCCAGCAGTGAAGCCGGGGCCGAGACCCAGTACTTC. Translated: CASSEAGAETQYF. The chain joins TRBV6-1 to TRBJ2-5, with D perhaps TRBD1 or TRBD2 (5 bases each). The CDR3 consists of 13 residues. CDR1 is MNHNS and CDR2 is SASEGT in the germline V gene. Trimming removed 0 bases from V and 5 bases from J, with 7 bases in between.

Note on this clone: At the DNA level, this CDR3 is encoded by other sequences in the same sample as well. The rearrangement joins TRBV10-3 to TRBJ1-1; D possibly corresponds to TRBD1 (6 bases). Germline loops: CDR1 ENHRY, CDR2 SYGVKD. The CDR3 extends over 13 amino acids. V was shortened by 3 bases and J by 1 base, with 6 bases between the two germline ends. CDR3 coding DNA: TGTGCCATCAGTGAACAGGGGAACACTGAAGCTTTCTTT. The encoded protein is CAISEQGNTEAFF.

The V gene is TRBV7-9, the J gene TRBJ1-5, with D possibly matching TRBD1 (6 bases). Germline CDR1 SEHNR, CDR2 FQNEAQ (reference sequence). The V end lost 6 bases, the J end lost 7 bases, and 10 bases lay between the germline ends. The CDR3 is 12 amino acids. DNA of the CDR3: TGTGCCAGCAGTAGGGGGAGCCAGCCCCAGCATTTT. This gives the protein CASSRGSQPQHF.

This chain links TRBV7-3 with TRBJ2-1; D is possibly TRBD1 or TRBD2 (6 bases each). The CDR3 runs 14 residues. V was clipped by 5 bases and J by 5 bases, with 13 bases between them. CDR1 is SGHTA, CDR2 FQGTGA, per germline. For the CDR3, the DNA is TGTGCCAGCAGCCCGGGGGCACCCCACAATGAGCAGTTCTTC. It encodes CASSPGAPHNEQFF.

This chain connects TRBV18 to TRBJ2-5; the match to TRBD2 covers 7 bases. Germline V gene lookup returns CDR1 KGHSH and CDR2 LQKENI. V was clipped by 3 bases and J by 0 bases; unmatched bases: 4. The CDR3 runs to 15 residues. The CDR3 DNA reads TGTGCCAGCTCACCGGGTCTAGCGGACCAAGAGACCCAGTACTTC. Amino acids: CASSPGLADQETQYF. Filled out from reference TRBV18 and TRBJ2-5, the complete variable domain reads NAGVMQNPRHLVRRRGQEARLRCSPMKGHSHVYWYRQLPEEGLKFMVYLQKENIIDESGMPKERFSAEFPKEGPSILRIQQVVRGDSAAYFCASSPGLADQETQYFGPGTRLLVL.

The rearrangement joins TRBV19 to TRBJ2-3; D call uncertain. The CDR3 covers 15 residues. CDR1 is LNHDA and CDR2 is SQIVND in the germline V gene (reference sequence). Between the trimmed V and J ends, which lost 4 bases and 1 base, there was a span of 12 bases. In nucleotides, the CDR3 is TGTGCCAGTAGTACCCGGGCAGGAGGCACAGATACGCAGTATTTT. It specifies CASSTRAGGTDTQYF.

The CDR3 DNA reads as TGTGCCAGCAGCTTACTTGACTATAGCACGCAGTATTTT. It yields the protein CASSLLDYSTQYF. This chain links TRBV11-2 with TRBJ2-3, with D possibly TRBD2 on 5 matching bases. Germline-derived CDR1 and CDR2 are SGHAT and FQNNGV. V dropped 2 bases and J dropped 9 bases, with 12 bases sitting between them. This CDR3 is 13 amino acids long.

The chain couples TRBV15 to TRBJ2-1; 9 bases map to TRBD1. The CDR3 loop spans 14 amino acids. V lost 8 bases to trimming and J lost 0 bases; unmatched junction nucleotides: 2. Germline CDR1 is LNHNV and CDR2 is YYDKDF (reference sequence). In DNA form, the CDR3 reads TGTGCCACCGAGACAGGGGGCTCCTACAATGAGCAGTTCTTC. Translating it yields CATETGGSYNEQFF.

V usage is TRBV2 and J usage is TRBJ1-1; D gene uncertain. Germline V gene sequence: CDR1 SNHLY, CDR2 FYNNEI. The CDR3 consists of 12 residues. V lost 3 bases to trimming and J lost 7 bases, with 9 bases between them. The CDR3 DNA is TGTGCCAGCAGTGATTGGGCGATTGAAGCTTTCTTT. As protein: CASSDWAIEAFF. Complete variable domain (other parts from reference TRBV2 and TRBJ1-1): EPEVTQTPSHQVTQMGQEVILRCVPISNHLYFYWYRQILGQKVEFLVSFYNNEISEKSEIFDDQFSVERPDGSNFTLKIRSTKLEDSAMYFCASSDWAIEAFFGQGTRLTVV.

The chain recombines TRBV27 with TRBJ2-1, with a tentative D call TRBD2 (6 bases). CDR1 and CDR2 from the germline V gene are MNHEY and SMNVEV (reference sequence). The CDR3 contains 17 residues. V lost 5 bases to trimming and J lost 4 bases, with 21 bases between them. The CDR3 loop is CASSGGTRGLSYNEQFF. The CDR3 nucleotides read TGTGCCAGCAGTGGGGGGACGCGGGGACTTTCTTACAATGAGCAGTTCTTC.

The chain recombines TRBV7-2 with TRBJ1-3, with D unresolved. From germline, CDR1 is SGHTA and CDR2 FQGNSA. V lost 1 base, J lost 0 bases, and 10 bases lay in between. The CDR3 spans 16 residues. DNA of the CDR3: TGTGCCAGCAGCTTAGATCCGGCGAGCTCTGGAAACACCATATATTTT. Amino acid sequence: CASSLDPASSGNTIYF.

This clone has just one count. V usage is TRBV2 and J usage is TRBJ2-4; D not certain. Trimming removed 6 bases at V and 5 bases at J, with 5 bases between. From germline, CDR1 is SNHLY and CDR2 FYNNEI. This CDR3 has 11 amino acids. The CDR3 DNA is TGTGCCAGCAGAAGAGAAAACATTCAGTACTTC. This gives the protein CASRRENIQYF.

This chain uses TRBV24-1 with TRBJ2-2; 11 bases align to TRBD1. This CDR3 has 17 amino acids. CDR1 is KGHDR and CDR2 is SFDVKD in the germline V gene. V lost 7 bases and J lost 3; bases outside the gene matches: 9. The CDR3: CATSHQGQGAHTGELFF. CDR3 DNA sequence: TGTGCCACCAGCCACCAAGGACAGGGGGCACACACCGGGGAGCTGTTTTTT.